This T cell receptor beta chain was found in a study of cytomegalovirus exposure and HLA in healthy donors. Amplification used 60 Vbeta primers and 13 Jbeta primers. In the source study's methods: As a later analysis found, there were 70 million to 100 million unique TCR beta chains, of which around 10 million were shared. TCRdb's table, derived via immunoSEQ multiplex PCR, lists solely in-frame clones and lacks some. That table furnishes V, J and clone size, whereas the DNA furnished D and trimming. Its table lists some 120,000 clones. As to this clone: The antigen is unknown.

The study's findings and limits: The authors considered a cluster of highly shared sequence variants likely to be a sequencing artifact.

The study sampled nominally healthy donors, though unrecorded immune exposures were likely. Unmatched junction bases numbered 6, after V lost 4 bases and J lost 3 bases. CDR3 length: 16 residues. CDR1 is SNHLY, CDR2 FYNNEI, per germline. This clonotype was obtained from a middle-aged man in good health and CMV-seronegative. The sample comprised PBMCs. The V and J genes are TRBV2 and TRBJ1-2; 12 bases agree with TRBD1. CDR3 region: CASSGDRGLVDYGYTF. Written as DNA, the CDR3 is TGTGCCAGCAGTGGGGACAGGGGGCTGGTTGACTATGGCTACACCTTC.